The clone carrying this T cell receptor (beta chain) was observed once. What it recognizes is unknown. This sample was included in a study of cytomegalovirus exposure and HLA in healthy donors. Study background: The Caucasian-associated ancestry cluster held under 90% of approximately 400 genotyped donors. Whole-study findings and limits: There were reportedly fewer N-insertions in an Asian-associated ancestry cluster than the approximately 700-donor mean, in a later analysis. In a later analysis, parvovirus B19, influenza, CMV and Epstein-Barr virus appeared linked to several top co-occurrence clusters. Some highly shared sequence variants likely arose as a pipeline artifact.

Primers for the PCR totalled 60 Vbeta and 13 Jbeta. Libraries were prepared by immunoSEQ multiplex PCR; TCRdb keeps only in-frame clonotypes and omits some of them. The table lists 170,000 or so clones, 80% of them singletons. V lost 5 bases to trimming and J lost 2 bases; unmatched junction nucleotides: 3. The CDR3 is 14 residues long. CDR1 SGHNT and CDR2 YYREEE come from the germline V gene (reference sequence). The chain is built from TRBV5-4 and TRBJ2-1, with 8 nucleotides matching TRBD1. Source material: PBMCs. This TCR came from a man between 25 and 39 years old in good health and CMV-seropositive. The CDR3 region is CASSSTGAYNEQFF. CDR3 nucleotides: TGTGCCAGCAGTTCGACAGGGGCCTACAATGAGCAGTTCTTC.